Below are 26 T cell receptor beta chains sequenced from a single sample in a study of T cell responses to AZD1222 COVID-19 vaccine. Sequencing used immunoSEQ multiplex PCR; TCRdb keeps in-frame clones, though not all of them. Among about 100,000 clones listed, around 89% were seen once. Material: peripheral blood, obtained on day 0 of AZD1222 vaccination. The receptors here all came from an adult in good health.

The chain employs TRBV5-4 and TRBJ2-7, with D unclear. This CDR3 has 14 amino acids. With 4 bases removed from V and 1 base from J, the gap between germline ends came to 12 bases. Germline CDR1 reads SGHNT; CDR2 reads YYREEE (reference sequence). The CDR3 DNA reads TGTGCCAGCAGCGCTGGGCAGGTTTCCTACGAGCAGTACTTC. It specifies CASSAGQVSYEQYF. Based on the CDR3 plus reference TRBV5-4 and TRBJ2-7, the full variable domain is ETGVTQSPTHLIKTRGQQVTLRCSSQSGHNTVSWYQQALGQGPQFIFQYYREEENGRGNFPPRFSGLQFPNYSSELNVNALELDDSALYLCASSAGQVSYEQYFGPGTRLTVT.

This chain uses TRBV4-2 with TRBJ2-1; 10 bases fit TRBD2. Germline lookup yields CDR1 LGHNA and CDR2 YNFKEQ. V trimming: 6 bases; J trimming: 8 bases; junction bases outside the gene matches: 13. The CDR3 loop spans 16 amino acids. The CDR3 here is CASSITGLARFDEQFF. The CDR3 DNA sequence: TGTGCCAGCAGTATTACGGGACTAGCGAGGTTTGATGAGCAGTTCTTC.

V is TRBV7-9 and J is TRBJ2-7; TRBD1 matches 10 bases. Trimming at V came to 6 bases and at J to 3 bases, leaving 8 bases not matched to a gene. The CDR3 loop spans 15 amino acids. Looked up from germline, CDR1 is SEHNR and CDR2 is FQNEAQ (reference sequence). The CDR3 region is CASRPKTGGGYEQYF. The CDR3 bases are TGTGCCAGCAGACCGAAGACAGGGGGCGGCTACGAGCAGTACTTC.

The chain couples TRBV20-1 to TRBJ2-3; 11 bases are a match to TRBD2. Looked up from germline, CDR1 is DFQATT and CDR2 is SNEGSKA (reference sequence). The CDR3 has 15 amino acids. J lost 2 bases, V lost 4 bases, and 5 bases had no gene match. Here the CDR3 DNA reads TGCAGTGCTACTGATAGCGGGAGGGACACAGATACGCAGTATTTT. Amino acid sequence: CSATDSGRDTDTQYF.

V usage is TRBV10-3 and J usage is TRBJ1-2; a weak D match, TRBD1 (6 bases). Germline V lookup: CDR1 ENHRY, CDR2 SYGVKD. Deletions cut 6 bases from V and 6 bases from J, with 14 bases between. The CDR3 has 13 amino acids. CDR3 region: CAISTGIFDGYTF. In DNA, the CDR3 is TGTGCCATCAGCACAGGGATTTTTGATGGCTACACCTTC.

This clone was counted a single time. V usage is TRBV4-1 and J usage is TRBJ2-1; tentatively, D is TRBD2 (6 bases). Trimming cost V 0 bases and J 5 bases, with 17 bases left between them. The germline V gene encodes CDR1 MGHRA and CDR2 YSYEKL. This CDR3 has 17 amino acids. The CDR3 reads CASSQDWREGGDNEQFF. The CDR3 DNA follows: TGCGCCAGCAGCCAAGATTGGCGCGAGGGAGGTGACAATGAGCAGTTCTTC.

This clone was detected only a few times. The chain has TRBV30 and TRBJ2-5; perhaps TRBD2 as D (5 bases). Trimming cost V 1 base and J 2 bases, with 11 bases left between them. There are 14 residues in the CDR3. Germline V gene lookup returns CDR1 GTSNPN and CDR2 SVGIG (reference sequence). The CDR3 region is CAWSDWRLQETQYF. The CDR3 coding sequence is TGTGCCTGGAGTGATTGGAGGTTACAAGAGACCCAGTACTTC.

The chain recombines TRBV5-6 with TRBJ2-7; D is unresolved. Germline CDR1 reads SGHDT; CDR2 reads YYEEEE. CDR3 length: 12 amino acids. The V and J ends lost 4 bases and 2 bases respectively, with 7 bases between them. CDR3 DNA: TGTGCCAGCAGCCGACCCACCTACGAGCAGTACTTC. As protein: CASSRPTYEQYF.

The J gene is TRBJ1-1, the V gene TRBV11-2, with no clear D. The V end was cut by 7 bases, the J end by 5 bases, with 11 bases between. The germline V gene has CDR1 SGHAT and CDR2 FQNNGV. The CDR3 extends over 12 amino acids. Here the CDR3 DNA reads TGTGCCAGCACCGCGGACCGGACTGAAGCTTTCTTT. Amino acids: CASTADRTEAFF.

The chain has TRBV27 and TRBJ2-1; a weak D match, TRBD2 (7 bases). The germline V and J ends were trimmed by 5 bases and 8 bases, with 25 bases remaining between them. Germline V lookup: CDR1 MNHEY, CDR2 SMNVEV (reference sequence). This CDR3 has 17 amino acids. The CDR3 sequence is CASSPQARRGLMDEQFF. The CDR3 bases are TGTGCCAGCAGTCCCCAGGCCCGGCGGGGGCTCATGGATGAGCAGTTCTTC.

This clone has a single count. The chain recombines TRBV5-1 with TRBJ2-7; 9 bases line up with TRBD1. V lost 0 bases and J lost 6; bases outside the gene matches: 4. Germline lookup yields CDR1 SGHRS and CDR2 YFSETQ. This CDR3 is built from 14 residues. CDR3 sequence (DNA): TGCGCCAGCAGCTTGGATACAGGGGGCGGCGAGCAGTACTTC. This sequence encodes CASSLDTGGGEQYF.

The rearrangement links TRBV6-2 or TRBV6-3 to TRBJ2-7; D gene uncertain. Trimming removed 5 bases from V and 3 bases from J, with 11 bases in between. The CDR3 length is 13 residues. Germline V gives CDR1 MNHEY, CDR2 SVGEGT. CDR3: CASSPQNGYEQYF. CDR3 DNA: TGTGCCAGCAGTCCACAGAACGGCTACGAGCAGTACTTC.

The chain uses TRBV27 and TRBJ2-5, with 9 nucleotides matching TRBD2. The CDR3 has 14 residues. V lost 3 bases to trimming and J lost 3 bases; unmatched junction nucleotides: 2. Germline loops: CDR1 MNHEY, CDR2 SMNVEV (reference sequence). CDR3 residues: CASSFSGSEETQYF. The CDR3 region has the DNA TGTGCCAGCAGTTTTAGCGGGAGTGAAGAGACCCAGTACTTC.

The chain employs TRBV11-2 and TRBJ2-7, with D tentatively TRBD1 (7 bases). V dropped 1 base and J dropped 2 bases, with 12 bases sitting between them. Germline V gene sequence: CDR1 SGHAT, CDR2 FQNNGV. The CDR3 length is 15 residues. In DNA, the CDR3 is TGTGCCAGCAGCTTAGGGGCAGGGGGGACCTACGAGCAGTACTTC. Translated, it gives CASSLGAGGTYEQYF. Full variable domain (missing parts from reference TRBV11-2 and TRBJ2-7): EAGVAQSPRYKIIEKRQSVAFWCNPISGHATLYWYQQILGQGPKLLIQFQNNGVVDDSQLPKDRFSAERLKGVDSTLKIQPAKLEDSAVYLCASSLGAGGTYEQYFGPGTRLTVT.

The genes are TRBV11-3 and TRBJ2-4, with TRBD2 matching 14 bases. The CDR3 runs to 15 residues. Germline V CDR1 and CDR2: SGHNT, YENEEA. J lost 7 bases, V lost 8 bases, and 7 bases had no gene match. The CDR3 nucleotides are TGTGCCAGCTTGCCGGGACTAGCGGGAGTCAACATTCAGTACTTC. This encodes CASLPGLAGVNIQYF.

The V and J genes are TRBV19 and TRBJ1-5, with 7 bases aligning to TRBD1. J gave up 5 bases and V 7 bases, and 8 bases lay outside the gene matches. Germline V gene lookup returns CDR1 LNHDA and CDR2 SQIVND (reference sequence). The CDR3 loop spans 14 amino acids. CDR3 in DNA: TGTGCCAGTAACGAGACAGGGATCCATCAGCCCCAGCATTTT. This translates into CASNETGIHQPQHF.

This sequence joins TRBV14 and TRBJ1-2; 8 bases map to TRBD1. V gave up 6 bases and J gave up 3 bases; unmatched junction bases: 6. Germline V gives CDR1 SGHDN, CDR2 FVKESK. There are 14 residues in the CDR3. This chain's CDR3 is CASSQGALDYGYTF. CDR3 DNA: TGTGCCAGCAGTCAGGGGGCGTTGGACTATGGCTACACCTTC.

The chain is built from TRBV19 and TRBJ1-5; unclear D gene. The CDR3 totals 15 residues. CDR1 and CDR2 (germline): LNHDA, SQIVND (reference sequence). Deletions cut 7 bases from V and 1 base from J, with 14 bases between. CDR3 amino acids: CASMVGRSSNQPQHF. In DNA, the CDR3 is TGTGCCAGTATGGTGGGCAGATCCAGCAATCAGCCCCAGCATTTT.

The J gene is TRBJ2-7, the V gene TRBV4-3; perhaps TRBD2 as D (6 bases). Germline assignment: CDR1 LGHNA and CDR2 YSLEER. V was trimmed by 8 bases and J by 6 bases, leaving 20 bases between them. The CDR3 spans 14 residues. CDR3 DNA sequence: TGCGCCAGCGGGCGCGGGGTAGGAAAAGGCGAGCAGTACTTC. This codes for CASGRGVGKGEQYF.

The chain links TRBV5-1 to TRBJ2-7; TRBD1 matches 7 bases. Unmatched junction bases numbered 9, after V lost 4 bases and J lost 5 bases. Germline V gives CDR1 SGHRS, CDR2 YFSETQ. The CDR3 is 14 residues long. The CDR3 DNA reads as TGCGCCAGCAGCCTTCGACAGGGTCACAACGAGCAGTACTTC. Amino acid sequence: CASSLRQGHNEQYF. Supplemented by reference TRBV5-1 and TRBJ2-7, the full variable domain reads KAGVTQTPRYLIKTRGQQVTLSCSPISGHRSVSWYQQTPGQGLQFLFEYFSETQRNKGNFPGRFSGRQFSNSRSEMNVSTLELGDSALYLCASSLRQGHNEQYFGPGTRLTVT.

The CDR3 sequence: CASSLAPGQGNEQYF. As DNA, the CDR3 is TGTGCCAGCAGCTTAGCCCCGGGACAGGGAAACGAGCAGTACTTC. The rearrangement joins TRBV11-3 to TRBJ2-7, with 9 bases matching TRBD1. Germline loops: CDR1 SGHNT, CDR2 YENEEA. The CDR3 is made up of 15 amino acids. The V gene end was trimmed by 1 base and the J gene end by 5 bases; junction bases not matched to a gene: 6.

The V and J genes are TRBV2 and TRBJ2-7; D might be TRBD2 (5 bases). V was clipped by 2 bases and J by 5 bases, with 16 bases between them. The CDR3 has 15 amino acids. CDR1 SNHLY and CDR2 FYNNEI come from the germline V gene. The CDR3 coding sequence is TGTGCCAGCAGTGAACGACGGGGTCCGGGGAACGAGCAGTACTTC. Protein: CASSERRGPGNEQYF.

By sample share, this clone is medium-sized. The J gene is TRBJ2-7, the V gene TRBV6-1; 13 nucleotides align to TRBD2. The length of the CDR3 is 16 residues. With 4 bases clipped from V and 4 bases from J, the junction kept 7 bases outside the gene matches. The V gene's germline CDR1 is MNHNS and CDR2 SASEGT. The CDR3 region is CASSGLGLAGVYEQYF. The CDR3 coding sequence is TGTGCCAGCAGTGGTCTAGGACTAGCGGGAGTTTACGAGCAGTACTTC.

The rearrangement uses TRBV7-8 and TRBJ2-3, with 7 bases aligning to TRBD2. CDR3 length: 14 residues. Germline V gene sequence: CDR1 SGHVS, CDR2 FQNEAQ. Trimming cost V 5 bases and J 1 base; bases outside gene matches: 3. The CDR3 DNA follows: TGTGCCAGCAGCATCAGCGGGGGCACAGATACGCAGTATTTT. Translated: CASSISGGTDTQYF.

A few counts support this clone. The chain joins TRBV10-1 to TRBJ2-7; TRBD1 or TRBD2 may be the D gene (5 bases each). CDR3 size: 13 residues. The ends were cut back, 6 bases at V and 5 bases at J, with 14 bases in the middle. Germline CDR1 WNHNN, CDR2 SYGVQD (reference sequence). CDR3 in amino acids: CASSEGERNEQYF. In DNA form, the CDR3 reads TGCGCCAGCAGCGAAGGGGAGCGGAACGAGCAGTACTTC.

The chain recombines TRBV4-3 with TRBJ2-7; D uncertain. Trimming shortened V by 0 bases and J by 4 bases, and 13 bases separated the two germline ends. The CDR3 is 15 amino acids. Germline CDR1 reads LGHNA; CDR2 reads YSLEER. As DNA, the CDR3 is TGCGCCAGCAGCCAAGATCCCAGGTCCCAGTACGAGCAGTACTTC. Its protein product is CASSQDPRSQYEQYF.